This TCR beta chain was obtained from a study of cytomegalovirus exposure and HLA in healthy donors. Study conclusions and caveats: Many donors carried some public TCRs, although rarity characterized most TCR sequences.

Generated by immunoSEQ multiplex PCR, the TCRdb table keeps only in-frame clones and is missing some. The repertoire holds around 60,000 clones, roughly 95% seen once, with less than 1.5% in the top ten. Looked up from germline, CDR1 is KGHSH and CDR2 is LQKENI. This CDR3 is 14 amino acids long. Trimming removed 3 bases at V and 4 bases at J, with 9 bases between. For this clone: Its antigen remains unidentified.

The chain carries TRBV18 and TRBJ2-2; D is possibly TRBD1 (5 bases). The sequencing sample was made of PBMCs. The source of this sequence is a woman under 30 in good health and CMV-seronegative. For the CDR3, the DNA is TGTGCCAGCTCACCCGTGCAGGGCACCGGGGAGCTGTTTTTT. It is translated as CASSPVQGTGELFF.